One T cell receptor beta chain is described in this entry. The antigen remains unidentified. The CDR3 totals 15 residues. The V gene's germline CDR1 is SGHNT and CDR2 YYREEE (reference sequence). V dropped 1 base and J dropped 3 bases, with 13 bases sitting between them. Sequencing was performed with immunoSEQ multiplex PCR; in TCRdb, only in-frame clones are kept and a portion is missing. The table shows about 2.1 million clones, with more than 85% occurring only once. The sample belongs to a study of shared clonotypes between healthy human individuals. Whole-study findings and limits: Around 5.4% of naive CD4 clonotypes were common to several donors.

Naive CD8 cells comprised CD45RO-negative, CCR7-positively selected cells, excluding terminally differentiated effector memory CD45RA+ cells. Free of recent acute infections or vaccinations, the donors were healthy HIV-negative adults. All donors were Caucasian adults living in Nashville, Tennessee. This clonotype originated in a man between 18 and 35 years old in good health. Some clones in this sample may be carry-over from other donors' samples. The chain links TRBV5-4 to TRBJ1-1; perhaps TRBD1 as D (5 bases). Sequences were obtained from naive CD8+ T cells from PBMCs. CDR3 DNA sequence: TGTGCCAGCAGCTTGTGGGACGTCACGTACACTGAAGCTTTCTTT. Amino acid sequence: CASSLWDVTYTEAFF. Full variable domain (missing parts from reference TRBV5-4 and TRBJ1-1): ETGVTQSPTHLIKTRGQQVTLRCSSQSGHNTVSWYQQALGQGPQFIFQYYREEENGRGNFPPRFSGLQFPNYSSELNVNALELDDSALYLCASSLWDVTYTEAFFGQGTRLTVV.